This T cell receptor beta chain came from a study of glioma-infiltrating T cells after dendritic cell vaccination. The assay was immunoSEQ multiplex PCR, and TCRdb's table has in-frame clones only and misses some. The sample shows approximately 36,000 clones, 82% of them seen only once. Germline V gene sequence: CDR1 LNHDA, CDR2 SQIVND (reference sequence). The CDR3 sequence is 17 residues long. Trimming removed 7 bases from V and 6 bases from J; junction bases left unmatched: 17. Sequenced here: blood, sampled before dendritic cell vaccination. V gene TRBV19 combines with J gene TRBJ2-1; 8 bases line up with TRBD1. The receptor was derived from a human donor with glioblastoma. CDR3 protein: CASTRGGQGGPGNEQFF. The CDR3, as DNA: TGTGCCAGTACTAGGGGTGGACAGGGAGGCCCAGGCAATGAGCAGTTCTTC.